These T cell receptor beta chains were read from a single sample in a study of blood T cell repertoires in COVID-19. Repertoires were generated with immunoSEQ multiplex PCR, while TCRdb's copy carries only in-frame clones and drops some. The sample carries almost 400,000 clones, around 92% recorded once. The sample was PBMCs or T cells enriched from blood (not recorded which). Receptors originate from a woman aged 30 to 39 who had recovered from COVID-19. Each CDR3 is given with its conserved first and last residue. D genes are given only for firm matches. Size tells how often a clone was seen (once, few, many) or the class of an expanded clone, and some rows leave it out.

V gene: TRBV4-2
J gene: TRBJ1-3
D gene: .
clone size: .
CDR3 protein: CASSQAPQGSSGNTIYF
CDR3 DNA: TGTGCCAGCAGCCAAGCGCCTCAGGGGAGCTCTGGAAACACCATATATTTT

V gene: TRBV18
J gene: TRBJ2-1
D gene: .
clone size: .
CDR3 protein: CASSPPSGDEQFF
CDR3 DNA: TGTGCCAGCTCACCACCGAGCGGCGATGAGCAGTTCTTC

V gene: TRBV13
J gene: TRBJ2-5
D gene: .
clone size: .
CDR3 protein: CASSLRRGGETQYF
CDR3 DNA: TGTGCCAGCAGCCTCCGACGGGGAGGAGAGACCCAGTACTTC

V gene: TRBV27
J gene: TRBJ1-1
D gene: .
clone size: few
CDR3 protein: CASSSEIRGAEAFF
CDR3 DNA: TGTGCCAGCAGTTCTGAGATCAGGGGCGCTGAAGCTTTCTTT

V gene: TRBV6-5
J gene: TRBJ1-4
D gene: .
clone size: .
CDR3 protein: CASTRGRAGKLFF
CDR3 DNA: TGTGCCAGCACCCGGGGGAGGGCTGGAAAACTGTTTTTT

V gene: TRBV3-1/TRBV3-2
J gene: TRBJ1-3
D gene: .
clone size: .
CDR3 protein: CASSQGNSGAGNTIYF
CDR3 DNA: TGTGCCAGCAGCCAGGGGAACTCCGGGGCTGGAAACACCATATATTTT

V gene: TRBV5-1
J gene: TRBJ1-1
D gene: .
clone size: .
CDR3 protein: CASSPNPRGQNTEAFF
CDR3 DNA: TGCGCCAGCAGCCCAAACCCCAGGGGCCAGAACACTGAAGCTTTCTTT

V gene: TRBV9
J gene: TRBJ2-7
D gene: .
clone size: once
CDR3 protein: CASSVVAGTYEQYF
CDR3 DNA: TGTGCCAGCAGCGTAGTGGCAGGGACCTACGAGCAGTACTTC

V gene: TRBV18
J gene: TRBJ2-7
D gene: .
clone size: few
CDR3 protein: CASSPEGVYEQYF
CDR3 DNA: TGTGCCAGCTCACCAGAGGGGGTCTACGAGCAGTACTTC

V gene: TRBV28
J gene: TRBJ2-7
D gene: .
clone size: few
CDR3 protein: CASSSPVPREQYF
CDR3 DNA: TGTGCCAGCAGCTCCCCGGTCCCGCGGGAGCAGTACTTC

V gene: TRBV7-3
J gene: TRBJ2-2
D gene: TRBD2
clone size: .
CDR3 protein: CASSLSTSPTGELFF
CDR3 DNA: TGTGCCAGCAGCTTATCGACTAGCCCCACCGGGGAGCTGTTTTTT

V gene: TRBV19
J gene: TRBJ1-2
D gene: .
clone size: once
CDR3 protein: CASTNNRPDRSYTF
CDR3 DNA: TGTGCCAGTACCAACAACCGCCCTGACAGAAGCTACACCTTC

V gene: TRBV7-9
J gene: TRBJ2-2
D gene: TRBD1
clone size: .
CDR3 protein: CASSSRQGGAGELFF
CDR3 DNA: TGTGCCAGCAGCTCTAGACAGGGGGGTGCCGGGGAGCTGTTTTTT

V gene: TRBV4-2
J gene: TRBJ1-6
D gene: .
clone size: few
CDR3 protein: CASSQDSKGAYNSPLHF
CDR3 DNA: TGTGCCAGCAGCCAAGATTCTAAAGGGGCCTATAATTCACCCCTCCACTTT

V gene: TRBV12-3/TRBV12-4
J gene: TRBJ2-1
D gene: .
clone size: once
CDR3 protein: CAVGPNEQFF
CDR3 DNA: TGTGCCGTGGGCCCCAATGAGCAGTTCTTC

V gene: TRBV7-2
J gene: TRBJ1-5
D gene: TRBD1
clone size: .
CDR3 protein: CASSLMDRGNQPQHF
CDR3 DNA: TGTGCCAGCAGCTTGATGGACAGGGGCAATCAGCCCCAGCATTTT

V gene: TRBV27
J gene: TRBJ2-7
D gene: .
clone size: .
CDR3 protein: CASSRRLTIYEQYF
CDR3 DNA: TGTGCCAGCAGTCGGCGACTAACCATCTACGAGCAGTACTTC

V gene: TRBV19
J gene: TRBJ1-1
D gene: TRBD1
clone size: .
CDR3 protein: CASSPRTGRGEAFF
CDR3 DNA: TGTGCCAGTAGTCCTCGGACAGGGCGGGGGGAAGCTTTCTTT

V gene: TRBV14
J gene: TRBJ1-1
D gene: .
clone size: few
CDR3 protein: CASSQDIQAEAFF
CDR3 DNA: TGTGCCAGCAGCCAAGATATCCAGGCTGAAGCTTTCTTT

V gene: TRBV7-9
J gene: TRBJ2-2
D gene: .
clone size: .
CDR3 protein: CASSLSGVGAGELFF
CDR3 DNA: TGTGCCAGCAGCTTATCAGGGGTCGGCGCCGGGGAGCTGTTTTTT

V gene: TRBV19
J gene: TRBJ1-2
D gene: TRBD1
clone size: .
CDR3 protein: CASSMGTGGNYGYTF
CDR3 DNA: TGTGCCAGTAGTATGGGGACAGGGGGCAACTATGGCTACACCTTC

V gene: TRBV2
J gene: TRBJ2-7
D gene: TRBD2
clone size: once
CDR3 protein: CASGLAGGPLEQYF
CDR3 DNA: TGTGCCAGCGGACTAGCGGGAGGGCCATTAGAGCAGTACTTC

V gene: TRBV7-3
J gene: TRBJ2-1
D gene: .
clone size: .
CDR3 protein: CASSPVRGRNEQFF
CDR3 DNA: TGTGCCAGCAGCCCCGTGCGGGGTCGGAATGAGCAGTTCTTC

V gene: TRBV5-5
J gene: TRBJ1-1
D gene: TRBD1
clone size: .
CDR3 protein: CASSLGTGLSAFTEAFF
CDR3 DNA: TGTGCCAGCAGCTTGGGGACAGGACTATCGGCCTTCACTGAAGCTTTCTTT

V gene: TRBV7-9
J gene: TRBJ2-2
D gene: TRBD2
clone size: .
CDR3 protein: CASSLVTSGISGELFF
CDR3 DNA: TGTGCCAGCAGCTTAGTGACTAGCGGGATTTCCGGGGAGCTGTTTTTT

V gene: TRBV19
J gene: TRBJ2-2
D gene: TRBD2
clone size: .
CDR3 protein: CASSIGWSGGYIGELFF
CDR3 DNA: TGTGCCAGTAGTATAGGATGGAGCGGGGGGTATATCGGGGAGCTGTTTTTT

V gene: TRBV7-2
J gene: TRBJ1-1
D gene: .
clone size: .
CDR3 protein: CASSTRKGRGNTEAFF
CDR3 DNA: TGTGCCAGCAGCACTAGGAAGGGGCGGGGGAACACTGAAGCTTTCTTT

V gene: TRBV27
J gene: TRBJ1-4
D gene: .
clone size: .
CDR3 protein: CASSFDDRSEKLFF
CDR3 DNA: TGTGCCAGCAGTTTCGACGACAGGTCTGAAAAACTGTTTTTT

V gene: TRBV6-5
J gene: TRBJ2-2
D gene: TRBD1
clone size: .
CDR3 protein: CASQTGMFTGELFF
CDR3 DNA: TGTGCCAGCCAGACAGGGATGTTTACCGGGGAGCTGTTTTTT

V gene: TRBV14
J gene: TRBJ2-7
D gene: TRBD2
clone size: .
CDR3 protein: CASSQETRASGTNYEQYF
CDR3 DNA: TGTGCCAGCAGCCAAGAAACAAGGGCTAGCGGGACCAACTACGAGCAGTACTTC

V gene: TRBV5-1
J gene: TRBJ2-2
D gene: .
clone size: .
CDR3 protein: CASSLDGTGELFF
CDR3 DNA: TGCGCCAGCAGCCTCGACGGGACCGGGGAGCTGTTTTTT

V gene: TRBV21-1
J gene: TRBJ2-2
D gene: .
clone size: .
CDR3 protein: CASSKWFTEGTGWGTGELFF
CDR3 DNA: TGTGCCAGCAGCAAATGGTTTACTGAGGGGACAGGGTGGGGCACCGGGGAGCTGTTTTTT

V gene: TRBV11-3
J gene: TRBJ1-1
D gene: .
clone size: .
CDR3 protein: CASSLAADTEAFF
CDR3 DNA: TGTGCCAGCAGCTTAGCCGCGGACACTGAAGCTTTCTTT